The 19 T cell receptor beta chains reported below all come from one sample, sequenced in a study of T cells in Graves' hyperthyroidism and ophthalmopathy. From RNA transcripts, TCR beta CDR3 regions were amplified. First-round RT-PCR targeting the TCR CDR3 was performed with the HTBI primer set. Via MiXCR, TCRdb re-called the multiplex PCR reads, giving one row per CDR3 protein. The table shows fewer than 450,000 distinct CDR3 sequences, with more than 12% occurring only once. Sequencing used blood. The receptors were sampled from a man aged 45 to 65 with Graves' ophthalmopathy.

This clonotype was recorded at least ten times. This rearrangement joins TRBV11-2 to TRBJ2-3; D ambiguous. V shed 1 base and J shed 5 bases, with 10 bases lying between them. In germline, CDR1 is SGHAT, CDR2 FQNNGV. The CDR3 contains 14 residues. The CDR3 region has the DNA TGTGCCAGCAGCTTAGGATACTCCAGAGATACGCAGTATTTT. This sequence encodes CASSLGYSRDTQYF. Using reference TRBV11-2 and TRBJ2-3 for the parts outside the CDR3, the full variable domain is EAGVAQSPRYKIIEKRQSVAFWCNPISGHATLYWYQQILGQGPKLLIQFQNNGVVDDSQLPKDRFSAERLKGVDSTLKIQPAKLEDSAVYLCASSLGYSRDTQYFGPGTRLTVL.

This clonotype has a count of ten or more. The chain carries TRBV3-1 and TRBJ1-1; no clear D. The CDR3 length is 17 residues. V was clipped by 1 base and J by 2 bases, with 17 bases between them. From germline, CDR1 is LGHDT and CDR2 YNNKEL (reference sequence). The CDR3: CASSQGFARARNTEAFF. The CDR3 DNA is TGTGCCAGCAGCCAAGGGTTTGCAAGGGCCAGAAACACTGAAGCTTTCTTT.

The gene calls are TRBV29-1 and TRBJ2-3; D perhaps matches TRBD2 (6 bases). The length of the CDR3 is 12 residues. Germline V gene lookup returns CDR1 SQVTM and CDR2 ANQGSEA. The V end was cut by 6 bases, the J end by 3 bases, with 10 bases between. The DNA of the CDR3 is TGCAGCGTCGGGGGTGGGACAGATACGCAGTATTTT. This encodes CSVGGGTDTQYF.

This clonotype has more than one count but fewer than ten. The J gene is TRBJ1-1, the V gene TRBV19; D remains unclear. The CDR3 contains 16 residues. Deletions cut 3 bases from V and 0 bases from J, with 14 bases between. From germline, CDR1 is LNHDA and CDR2 SQIVND (reference sequence). The CDR3 here is CASSIRPRAMNTEAFF. The CDR3 DNA follows: TGTGCCAGTAGTATTCGTCCCCGAGCCATGAACACTGAAGCTTTCTTT.

This clonotype was picked up a small number of times. An end of the junction differs from the germline gene, which may be a read error. The chain carries TRBV11-2 and TRBJ1-2; perhaps TRBD1 as D (5 bases). This CDR3 is built from 14 residues. Per the germline V gene, CDR1 is SGHAT and CDR2 is FQNNGV. The CDR3 DNA follows: TGTGCCAGCGGCTTAGCCCCGCAGGGTGGTGGCTACACCTTC. Amino acid sequence: CASGLAPQGGGYTF.

This clonotype showed up many times. The chain couples TRBV7-9 to TRBJ2-1; TRBD2 might be the D (5 bases). Germline-derived CDR1 and CDR2 are SEHNR and FQNEAQ (reference sequence). Trimming pared 5 bases from V and 9 bases from J, leaving 11 bases between. CDR3 length: 12 residues. The CDR3 coding sequence is TGTGCCAGCAGCATCAAAGAGGGTGAGCAGTTCTTC. Its translation is CASSIKEGEQFF.

For this clonotype: A much larger clone is a single base away; this may be a read error. V and J are TRBV30 and TRBJ1-2; 10 bases agree with TRBD1. The length of the CDR3 is 13 residues. CDR1 and CDR2 from the germline V gene are GTSNPN and SVGIG (reference sequence). J was trimmed by 5 bases and V by 5 bases; bases with no gene match: 5. The CDR3 loop is CAWGGDRGYGYTF. Here the CDR3 DNA reads TGTGCCTGGGGCGGGGACAGGGGTTATGGCTACACCTTC.

The sample holds many counts of this clonotype. The chain employs TRBV6-1 and TRBJ2-3; 13 bases map to TRBD2. V was pared by 5 bases and J by 2 bases, with 16 bases of the junction left unmatched. The germline gives CDR1 MNHNS, CDR2 SASEGT. This CDR3 contains 20 residues. CDR3 sequence reads: CASSTTRTSGSPPHTDTQYF. As DNA, the CDR3 is TGTGCCAGCAGTACAACCCGGACTAGCGGGAGCCCCCCCCACACAGATACGCAGTATTTT.

Regarding this clonotype: A much larger clone lies one base from this, so it may be a read error. The V call is TRBV2, the J call TRBJ2-1; D is perhaps TRBD1 or TRBD2 (6 bases each). The length of the CDR3 is 11 residues. Germline CDR1 SNHLY, CDR2 FYNNEI. The CDR3 reads CASNRGREQLF. CDR3 bases: TGTGCCAGCAATCGGGGGCGTGAGCAGCTCTTC.

In this sample, this clonotype turned up many times. V is TRBV11-2 and J is TRBJ1-1; the match to TRBD1 covers 8 bases. The junction had 4 bases not matched to a gene; V was cut back by 5 bases and J by 8 bases. The CDR3 runs to 12 residues. Germline CDR1 and CDR2: SGHAT and FQNNGV. CDR3 region: CASSPDRAEAFF. The CDR3 nucleotides read TGTGCCAGCAGCCCGGACAGGGCGGAAGCTTTCTTT.

This clonotype was counted a few times. J is TRBJ1-6 and V is TRBV9, with D possibly TRBD1 on 5 matching bases. V lost 3 bases to trimming and J lost 7 bases, with 11 bases between them. This CDR3 contains 14 residues. CDR1 and CDR2 (germline): SGDLS, YYNGEE. The CDR3 sequence: CASSGGTGNSPLHF. The CDR3 DNA follows: TGTGCCAGCAGCGGGGGGACGGGAAATTCACCCCTCCACTTT.

This chain joins TRBV29-1 and TRBJ1-1; D remains unclear. Per the germline V gene, CDR1 is SQVTM and CDR2 is ANQGSEA. CDR3 size: 15 residues. V lost 4 bases to trimming and J lost 0 bases, with 15 bases between them. CDR3 bases: TGCAGCGTTGCTGAGGTACAGATCATGAACACTGAAGCTTTCTTT. Residues: CSVAEVQIMNTEAFF.

This clonotype was seen repeatedly, ten times or more. DNA for the CDR3: TGTGCCAGCAGCCCCCGGGGTACTTTGAACACTGAAGCTTTCTTT. Translating gives CASSPRGTLNTEAFF. The gene calls are TRBV11-2 and TRBJ1-1; D is uncertain. This CDR3 contains 15 residues. CDR1 is SGHAT and CDR2 is FQNNGV in the germline V gene. The V gene lost 5 bases and the J gene lost 0 bases, with 13 bases spanning the gap.

This clonotype showed up many times. J is TRBJ2-7 and V is TRBV29-1, with a tentative D call TRBD2 (5 bases). The CDR3 consists of 13 residues. V was shortened by 6 bases and J by 2 bases, with 14 bases between the two germline ends. Germline CDR1 and CDR2: SQVTM and ANQGSEA. Here the CDR3 reads CSVDAADPYEQYF. CDR3 bases: TGCAGCGTCGATGCAGCGGACCCCTACGAGCAGTACTTC.

This clonotype was observed many times. V gene TRBV2 combines with J gene TRBJ1-5; possible D gene TRBD1, 6 bases. With 5 bases removed from V and 6 bases from J, the gap between germline ends came to 11 bases. The CDR3 runs to 13 residues. Looked up from germline, CDR1 is SNHLY and CDR2 is FYNNEI. CDR3 coding DNA: TGTGCCAGCAGTCAAACAGGGTCTCAGCCCCAGCATTTT. It is translated as CASSQTGSQPQHF.

This clonotype was seen a few times. The chain uses TRBV10-3 and TRBJ2-5; 7 bases are a match to TRBD1. Per germline, CDR1 ENHRY and CDR2 SYGVKD. The CDR3 has 15 amino acids. The J segment lost 7 bases and the V segment lost 6 bases, leaving 14 bases of the junction unmatched. The CDR3 is CAIRKQGPQSGTQYF. The CDR3 DNA sequence: TGTGCCATCAGGAAACAGGGGCCCCAGTCCGGGACCCAGTACTTC.

In this sample, this clonotype turned up many times. The gene calls are TRBV30 and TRBJ1-1; D remains unclear. The V gene's germline CDR1 is GTSNPN and CDR2 SVGIG (reference sequence). The CDR3 extends over 12 amino acids. The ends were cut back, 3 bases at V and 11 bases at J, with 16 bases in the middle. CDR3 in amino acids: CAWSLGDLRAFF. The CDR3 bases are TGTGCCTGGAGCCTGGGAGACCTCCGTGCTTTCTTT.

This clonotype turned up a few times. The J gene is TRBJ1-6, the V gene TRBV12-3 or TRBV12-4, with D possibly matching TRBD1 (5 bases). V dropped 6 bases and J dropped 9 bases, with 12 bases sitting between them. CDR3 size: 13 residues. CDR3 sequence reads: CASRASGGSPLHF. The CDR3 nucleotides are TGTGCCAGCAGGGCCTCCGGGGGTTCACCCCTCCACTTT.

V gene TRBV6-6 combines with J gene TRBJ1-6, with a possible D match to TRBD1 (5 bases). The germline CDR1 and CDR2 sequences are MNHNY and SVGAGI (reference sequence). The CDR3 contains 18 residues. Between the trimmed V and J ends, which lost 2 bases and 0 bases, there was a span of 14 bases. CDR3 in DNA: TGTGCCAGCAGTTACCAAACCGGGACTGCCTCCTATAATTCACCCCTCCACTTT. Its translation: CASSYQTGTASYNSPLHF.